This TCR beta chain originates from a study of blood T cell repertoires in COVID-19. The overall study: Collection of acute and convalescent COVID-19 samples took place in the United States, Italy and Spain. T cells, B-cell-depleted T cells, or PBMCs provided the cDNA or gDNA that served as material.

In the original workflow: By means of reference gene primer amplification, nucleated cell counts were estimated. Some clones are missing from TCRdb's copy, which holds only in-frame ones; the method was immunoSEQ multiplex PCR. The V and J calls and the clone size are those of that table, but D and trimming were determined from the DNA. Counted here are around 62,000 clones, 88% occurring once; the ten biggest clones make up about 40%. Trimming stripped 1 base from V and 8 bases from J, with 15 bases between. The CDR3 loop spans 14 amino acids. The germline V gene has CDR1 SGHRS and CDR2 YFSETQ. Sequencing used peripheral blood. The chain uses TRBV5-1 and TRBJ1-2, with D unresolved. The TCR comes from a woman aged 55-69 years with COVID-19, enrolled during active disease. Here the CDR3 reads CASSLTGPEDGYTF. CDR3 in DNA: TGCGCCAGCAGCTTGACCGGCCCGGAGGACGGCTACACCTTC.